This T cell receptor (beta chain) was documented in a study of graft-versus-host responses after intestinal transplantation. Across the study: Anti-thymocyte globulin induction was given to all recipients, followed by tacrolimus and steroids for about 3 years.

About this clone itself: The antigen remains undetermined.

Germline trimming cut 3 bases from V and 3 bases from J; bases unmatched to any gene: 9. Germline loops: CDR1 SGDLS, CDR2 YYNGEE. The CDR3 is 16 residues long. Study-wide points: Recipient marrow harbored GvH clones, some of which surfaced first in ileum or blood.

TCRdb keeps only in-frame clones here, not all; method: immunoSEQ multiplex PCR. The sample gives some 41,000 clones, about 90% of which show up once; 2% to 2.5% is in the top ten. The sequenced sample was PBMCs, obtained about 330 days after intestinal transplant. This sequence joins TRBV9 and TRBJ2-5; 9 bases are shared with TRBD2. The TCR originated in a human patient who received an intestinal transplant, so some T cells may come from the graft donor. CDR3 DNA: TGTGCCAGCAGCGAGAGCCCCCTAGCGGGGAAAGAGACCCAGTACTTC. Protein sequence: CASSESPLAGKETQYF.